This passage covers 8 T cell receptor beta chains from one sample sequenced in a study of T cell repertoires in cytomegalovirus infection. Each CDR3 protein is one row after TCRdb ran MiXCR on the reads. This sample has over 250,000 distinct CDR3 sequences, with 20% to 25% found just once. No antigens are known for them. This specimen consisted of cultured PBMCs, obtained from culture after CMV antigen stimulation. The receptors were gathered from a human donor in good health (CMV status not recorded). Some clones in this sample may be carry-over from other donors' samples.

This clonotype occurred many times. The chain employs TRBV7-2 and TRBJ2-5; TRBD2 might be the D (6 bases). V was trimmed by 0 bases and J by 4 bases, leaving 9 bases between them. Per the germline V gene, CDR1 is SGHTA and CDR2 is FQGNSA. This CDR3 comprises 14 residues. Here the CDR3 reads CASSLARGVETQYF. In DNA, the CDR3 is TGTGCCAGCAGCTTAGCGCGCGGGGTAGAGACCCAGTACTTC.

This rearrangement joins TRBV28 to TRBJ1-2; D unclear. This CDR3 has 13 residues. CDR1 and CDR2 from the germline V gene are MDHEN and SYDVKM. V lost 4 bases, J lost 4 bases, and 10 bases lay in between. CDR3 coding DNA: TGTGCCAGCAGTTCTGGAAAATCCTATGGCTACACCTTC. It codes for CASSSGKSYGYTF.

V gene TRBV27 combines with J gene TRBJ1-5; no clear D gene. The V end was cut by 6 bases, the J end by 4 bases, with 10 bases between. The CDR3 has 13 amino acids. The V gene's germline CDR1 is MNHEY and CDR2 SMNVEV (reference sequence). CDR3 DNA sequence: TGTGCCAGCAGCTTAACGTGGAATCAGCCCCAGCATTTT. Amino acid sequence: CASSLTWNQPQHF.

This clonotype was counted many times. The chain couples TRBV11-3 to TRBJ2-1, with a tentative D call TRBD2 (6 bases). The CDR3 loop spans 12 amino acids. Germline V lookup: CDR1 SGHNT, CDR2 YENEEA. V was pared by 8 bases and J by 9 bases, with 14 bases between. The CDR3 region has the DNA TGTGCCAGCTCTGGTAGCGGTTTTGAGCAGTTCTTC. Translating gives CASSGSGFEQFF.

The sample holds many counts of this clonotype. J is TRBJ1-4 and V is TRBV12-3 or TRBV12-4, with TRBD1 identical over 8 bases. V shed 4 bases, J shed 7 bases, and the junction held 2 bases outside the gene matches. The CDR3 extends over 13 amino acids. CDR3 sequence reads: CASSWDRPEKLFF. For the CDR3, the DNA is TGTGCCAGCAGTTGGGACAGGCCTGAAAAACTGTTTTTT.

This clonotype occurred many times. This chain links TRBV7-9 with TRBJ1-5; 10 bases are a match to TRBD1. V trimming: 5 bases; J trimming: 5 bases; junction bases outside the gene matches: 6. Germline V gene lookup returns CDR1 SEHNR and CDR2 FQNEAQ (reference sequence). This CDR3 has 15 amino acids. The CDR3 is CASSPTGTGDQPQHF. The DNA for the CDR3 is TGTGCCAGCAGCCCAACCGGGACAGGGGATCAGCCCCAGCATTTT.

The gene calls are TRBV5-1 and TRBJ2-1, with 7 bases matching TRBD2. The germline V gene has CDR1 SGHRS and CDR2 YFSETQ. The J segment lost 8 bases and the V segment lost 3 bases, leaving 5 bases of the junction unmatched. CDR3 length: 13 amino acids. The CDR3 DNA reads TGCGCCAGCAGCTCAATGACTAGCCATGAGCAGTTCTTC. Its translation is CASSSMTSHEQFF. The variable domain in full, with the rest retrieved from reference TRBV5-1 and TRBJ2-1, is KAGVTQTPRYLIKTRGQQVTLSCSPISGHRSVSWYQQTPGQGLQFLFEYFSETQRNKGNFPGRFSGRQFSNSRSEMNVSTLELGDSALYLCASSSMTSHEQFFGPGTRLTVL.

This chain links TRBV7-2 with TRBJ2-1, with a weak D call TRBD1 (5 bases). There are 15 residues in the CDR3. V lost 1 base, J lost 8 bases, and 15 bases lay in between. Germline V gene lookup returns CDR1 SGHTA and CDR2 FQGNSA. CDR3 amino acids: CASSLDLHRRDEQFF. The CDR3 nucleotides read TGTGCCAGCAGCTTAGACCTCCACAGGCGAGATGAGCAGTTCTTC.